Reported below is one T cell receptor beta chain. The CDR3 runs to 15 residues. V shed 1 base and J shed 2 bases, with 10 bases lying between them. The germline V gene has CDR1 SNHLY and CDR2 FYNNEI. This entry is derived from a study of CD8 T cells in Susac syndrome. cDNA came from about 0.5 to 1 ug RNA primed by random hexamers. Amplification of TCR beta CDR3 was carried out by immunoSEQ multiplex PCR, which covered 54 Vbeta and 13 Jbeta segments. TCRdb passed the immunoSEQ multiplex PCR reads through MiXCR, listing each CDR3 protein once. The table includes a few hundred thousand distinct CDR3 sequences, about 93% detected once. Sequencing targeted TCR beta in T cells from blood (CD8+ and CD4+). The multiple sclerosis controls consisted of treatment-naive patients with relapsing-remitting disease, either stable or active. FACS enriched CD8+ TEMRA cells, while bulk CD8+ and CD4+ were negatively isolated.

The clonotype originates from a human donor with multiple sclerosis. The sequenced material came from CD4+ T cells from PBMCs. The rearrangement uses TRBV2 and TRBJ2-3; maybe TRBD1 (6 bases). The CDR3 DNA sequence: TGTGCCAGCAGTGAAGGGCTGGGGGCCACAGATACGCAGTATTTT. Its translation: CASSEGLGATDTQYF.